A selection of T cell receptor beta chains follows, all from one sample in a study of beta chain features in type 1 diabetes. The protocol was immunoSEQ multiplex PCR, while the TCRdb copy is restricted to in-frame clones and leaves out a portion. The profile shows hundreds of thousands of clones, about a sixth of them singletons. Sequenced: naive CD4+ T cells from blood. These receptors were taken from a man aged 18 to 29 in good health. Each CDR3 is given with its conserved first and last residue. Each record gives: V gene, CDR3 protein.

TRBV7-9 CASSRTVTGFEAFF
TRBV29-1 CSAHTGRGVGTEAFF
TRBV29-1 CSVDWTGGGNGYTF
TRBV27 CASSRVSRVETQYF
TRBV25-1 CASTDGTPPYEQYF
TRBV30 CAWSRGPNQPQHF
TRBV30 CAWSVVGGNEKLFF
TRBV7-2 CASRRGGRGNEQFF
TRBV28 CASSLTGGPFNEQFF
TRBV11-3 CASSKGTPSSYEQYF
TRBV7-2 CASSLDRETRGNQPQHF
TRBV5-1 CASSWDRDTDTQYF
TRBV18 CASSPQTGASNQPQHF
TRBV9 CASSVSQGQNTGELFF
TRBV4-3 CASSQGSGDISNTGELFF
TRBV27 CASSGPSSYNEQFF
TRBV7-9 CASSLEGFGNQPQHF
TRBV5-1 CASSPGAYGYTF
TRBV20-1 CSAPVWKTQYF
TRBV9 CASSVASANSYGYTF
TRBV7-3 CASSPGRNTEAFF
TRBV28 CASRVGGAARPEAFF
TRBV28 CASSRTDTQYF
TRBV7-2 CASSLAGIQYF
TRBV29-1 CSVGTGRNQPQHF
TRBV10-3 CAISGAGGNYEQYF
TRBV6-1 CASTDLGQETQYF
TRBV2 CASSKFPGLAGAEQFF
TRBV29-1 CSVVMMNTEAFF
TRBV7-2 CASASDRGRPAGYTF
TRBV2 CASIQGAYSNQPQHF
TRBV7-2 CASSDPTLGTYEQYF
TRBV28 CASSLKKEQFF
TRBV28 CASSSGVIIRADTQYF
TRBV4-1 CASSQDWTGTFSYEQYF
TRBV4-2 CASSHQGTGNQPQHF
TRBV7-8 CASSLTIGGKRDTQYF
TRBV7-2 CASSPYTGTVGGYTF
TRBV2 CASSADRADYGYTF
TRBV18 CASSPRGRLDTEAFF
TRBV14 CASSRWTSGGSLSNTGELFF
TRBV7-3 CASSLSPLQGLQFF
TRBV6-1 CASNPSLSLAGELFF
TRBV7-9 CASSLNTEAFF
TRBV7-2 CASSFFMGQGKFNYGYTF
TRBV14 CASSRLAGPSWTQYF
TRBV7-6 CASSPGPQNTEAFF
TRBV5-1 CASSLVGEVGYNEQFF
TRBV28 CASSLEAWNTQYF
TRBV30 CAWSPGTGYEQYF
TRBV21-1 CASSNDNPARRNEQYF